These 3 T cell receptor beta chains share one sample of origin, sequenced in a study of cytomegalovirus exposure and HLA in healthy donors. Primers for the PCR totalled 60 Vbeta and 13 Jbeta. The assay was immunoSEQ multiplex PCR, and TCRdb's table has in-frame clones only and misses some. Of 90,000 to 120,000 clones in the sample, around 72% were seen once. The sequencing sample was made of PBMCs. These receptors were taken from a woman between 40 and 50 years old in good health and CMV-seropositive.

This clone appeared once. The chain links TRBV2 to TRBJ1-2; a possible D gene is TRBD1 (6 bases). CDR1 and CDR2 (germline): SNHLY, FYNNEI. The V end lost 3 bases, the J end lost 4 bases, and 9 bases lay between the germline ends. The CDR3 has 13 amino acids. The CDR3 loop reads CASSDGTFYGYTF. The CDR3 coding sequence is TGTGCCAGCAGTGATGGGACATTCTATGGCTACACCTTC.

The J gene is TRBJ1-1, the V gene TRBV6-5; D might be TRBD1 (5 bases). Trimming cost V 5 bases and J 0 bases, with 10 bases left between them. This CDR3 region has 14 residues. Germline V gene lookup returns CDR1 MNHEY and CDR2 SVGAGI. The CDR3 region is CASSPKGVNTEAFF. The CDR3 coding sequence is TGTGCCAGCAGTCCGAAAGGGGTGAACACTGAAGCTTTCTTT.

The CDR3 spells CASSSGQGARGFF. CDR3 coding DNA: TGTGCCAGCAGCTCAGGACAGGGGGCGCGGGGTTTCTTT. The V call is TRBV7-3, the J call TRBJ1-1, with 11 bases fitting TRBD1. Germline V gives CDR1 SGHTA, CDR2 FQGTGA. This CDR3 spans 13 amino acids. Germline trimming cut 4 bases from V and 13 bases from J; bases unmatched to any gene: 8.